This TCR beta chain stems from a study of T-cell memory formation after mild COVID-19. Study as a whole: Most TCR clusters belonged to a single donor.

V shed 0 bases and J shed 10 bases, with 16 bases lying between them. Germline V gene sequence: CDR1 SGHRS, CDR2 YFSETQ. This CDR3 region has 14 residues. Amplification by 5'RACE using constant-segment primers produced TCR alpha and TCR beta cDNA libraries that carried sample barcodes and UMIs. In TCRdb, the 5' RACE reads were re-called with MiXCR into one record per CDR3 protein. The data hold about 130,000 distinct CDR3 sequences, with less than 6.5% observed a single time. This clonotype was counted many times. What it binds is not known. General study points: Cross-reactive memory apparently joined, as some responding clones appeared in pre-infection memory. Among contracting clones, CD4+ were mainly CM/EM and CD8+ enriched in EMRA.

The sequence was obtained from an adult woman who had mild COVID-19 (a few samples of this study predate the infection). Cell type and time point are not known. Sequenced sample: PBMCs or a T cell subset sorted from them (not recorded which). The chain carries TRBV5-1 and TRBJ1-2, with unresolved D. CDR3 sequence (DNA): TGCGCCAGCAGCTTGGTGGCTGGAACCTCTCTCTACACCTTC. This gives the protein CASSLVAGTSLYTF.